These T cell receptor beta chains were read from a single sample in a study of OX40 agonist ivuxolimab in advanced cancers. Sequencing was performed with immunoSEQ multiplex PCR; in TCRdb, only in-frame clones are kept and a portion is missing. The profile shows 60,000 or so clones, about 87% of them singletons. The sample here was CD4+ or CD8+ T cells sorted from blood, taken in a trial of the OX40 agonist ivuxolimab. All receptors derive from an adult with an advanced solid tumor such as melanoma, head and neck, liver or kidney cancer. Both conserved end residues are part of each CDR3.

j_call: TRBJ2-1
cdr3_length: 18
v_call: TRBV5-4
cdr3_aa: CASSSGLAGGSGYNEQFF

j_call: TRBJ2-1
cdr3_length: 15
v_call: TRBV9
cdr3_aa: CASSDLAGVEDEQFF

j_call: TRBJ2-5
cdr3_length: 14
v_call: TRBV5-1
cdr3_aa: CASSSREGQETQYF

j_call: TRBJ1-5
cdr3_length: 14
v_call: TRBV5-1
cdr3_aa: CASSLEAVRQPQHF

j_call: TRBJ2-2
cdr3_length: 18
v_call: TRBV7-9
cdr3_aa: CASSLMGRGQGRTGELFF

j_call: TRBJ1-5
cdr3_length: 16
v_call: TRBV18
cdr3_aa: CASSRDTGSEDQPQHF

j_call: TRBJ1-1
cdr3_length: 15
v_call: TRBV5-1
cdr3_aa: CASSLIGQGSTEAFF

j_call: TRBJ2-3
cdr3_length: 14
v_call: TRBV5-1
cdr3_aa: CASSLGLETDTQYF

j_call: TRBJ1-1
cdr3_length: 13
v_call: TRBV5-3
cdr3_aa: CARSRRWNTEAFF

j_call: TRBJ1-5
cdr3_length: 17
v_call: TRBV28
cdr3_aa: CASSVLGGGDAHQPQHF

j_call: TRBJ2-3
cdr3_length: 14
v_call: TRBV7-9
cdr3_aa: CASSYAGPRDTQYF

j_call: TRBJ1-2
cdr3_length: 16
v_call: TRBV28
cdr3_aa: CASSFSLKGPNYGYTF

j_call: TRBJ2-4
cdr3_length: 15
v_call: TRBV6-4
cdr3_aa: CASSVDPGAKNIQYF

j_call: TRBJ2-1
cdr3_length: 14
v_call: TRBV19
cdr3_aa: CASTKPGGNNEQFF

j_call: TRBJ2-3
cdr3_length: 14
v_call: TRBV11-2
cdr3_aa: CASGGTSRADTQYF

j_call: TRBJ2-3
cdr3_length: 15
v_call: TRBV4-2
cdr3_aa: CASSQGGLITDTQYF

j_call: TRBJ1-5
cdr3_length: 13
v_call: TRBV29-1
cdr3_aa: CSVGTDSNQPQHF

j_call: TRBJ2-3
cdr3_length: 15
v_call: TRBV6-5
cdr3_aa: CASSYPGQGVDTQYF

j_call: TRBJ1-1
cdr3_length: 13
v_call: TRBV29-1
cdr3_aa: CSGSGGRGTEAFF

j_call: TRBJ1-4
cdr3_length: 15
v_call: TRBV28
cdr3_aa: CASSGTSATNEKLFF

j_call: TRBJ2-7
cdr3_length: 13
v_call: TRBV10-2
cdr3_aa: CASAPPTKHEQYF

j_call: TRBJ1-1
cdr3_length: 13
v_call: TRBV2
cdr3_aa: CASRGDRVTEAFF

j_call: TRBJ2-5
cdr3_length: 14
v_call: TRBV9
cdr3_aa: CASSVGLAQETQYF

j_call: TRBJ2-5
cdr3_length: 14
v_call: TRBV11-1
cdr3_aa: CASSGRLAEETQYF

j_call: TRBJ1-2
cdr3_length: 14
v_call: TRBV9
cdr3_aa: CASSLTGVLDGYTF

j_call: TRBJ2-1
cdr3_length: 15
v_call: TRBV14
cdr3_aa: CASSQLGLSHNEQFF

j_call: TRBJ2-7
cdr3_length: 15
v_call: TRBV2
cdr3_aa: CASRGGTSASYEQYF

j_call: TRBJ2-3
cdr3_length: 16
v_call: TRBV6-6
cdr3_aa: CASSSGTGGITDTQYF

j_call: TRBJ2-7
cdr3_length: 13
v_call: TRBV10-3
cdr3_aa: CAISAGRAYEQYF

j_call: TRBJ2-1
cdr3_length: 16
v_call: TRBV5-4
cdr3_aa: CASSPGLLSSYNEQFF

j_call: TRBJ2-7
cdr3_length: 16
v_call: TRBV19
cdr3_aa: CASSIVGPGFSYEQYF

j_call: TRBJ1-1
cdr3_length: 14
v_call: TRBV9
cdr3_aa: CASSTGTPDTEAFF

j_call: TRBJ2-7
cdr3_length: 15
v_call: TRBV7-3
cdr3_aa: CASSLSTGGIDEQYF

j_call: TRBJ1-2
cdr3_length: 14
v_call: TRBV6-6
cdr3_aa: CASSTPGINYGYTF

j_call: TRBJ2-7
cdr3_length: 15
v_call: TRBV10-1
cdr3_aa: CASTATSGRVGEQYF

j_call: TRBJ2-1
cdr3_length: 17
v_call: TRBV5-1
cdr3_aa: CASSLLGQGRATNEQFF

j_call: TRBJ2-5
cdr3_length: 13
v_call: TRBV10-3
cdr3_aa: CAIGTSGQETQYF

j_call: TRBJ2-2
cdr3_length: 13
v_call: TRBV9
cdr3_aa: CASSERVTGELFF

j_call: TRBJ2-2
cdr3_length: 12
v_call: TRBV28
cdr3_aa: CASSLWGGELFF

j_call: TRBJ2-1
cdr3_length: 14
v_call: TRBV5-6
cdr3_aa: CASSLRLADNEQFF

j_call: TRBJ2-1
cdr3_length: 13
v_call: TRBV5-1
cdr3_aa: CASSWGQGNEQFF

j_call: TRBJ1-2
cdr3_length: 11
v_call: TRBV4-1
cdr3_aa: CASRTGYGYTF

j_call: TRBJ2-2
cdr3_length: 16
v_call: TRBV6-1
cdr3_aa: CASSEIWGVGTGELFF

j_call: TRBJ1-2
cdr3_length: 15
v_call: TRBV30
cdr3_aa: CAWSVLPGANYGYTF

j_call: TRBJ1-2
cdr3_length: 16
v_call: TRBV10-1
cdr3_aa: CASSETGIVSNYGYTF

j_call: TRBJ2-1
cdr3_length: 15
v_call: TRBV11-3
cdr3_aa: CASSLGQGGPNEQFF

j_call: TRBJ2-3
cdr3_length: 13
v_call: TRBV7-9
cdr3_aa: CASSSSGSDTQYF

j_call: TRBJ1-1
cdr3_length: 15
v_call: TRBV7-6
cdr3_aa: CASSSTRQGATEAFF

j_call: TRBJ1-5
cdr3_length: 15
v_call: TRBV5-1
cdr3_aa: CASSPTAGANQPQHF

j_call: TRBJ2-7
cdr3_length: 13
v_call: TRBV18
cdr3_aa: CASSPGGNYEQYF

j_call: TRBJ1-4
cdr3_length: 14
v_call: TRBV7-9
cdr3_aa: CASSLISTNEKLFF

j_call: TRBJ2-7
cdr3_length: 12
v_call: TRBV15
cdr3_aa: CATSRASGEQYF

j_call: TRBJ2-2
cdr3_length: 14
v_call: TRBV2
cdr3_aa: CASSRQGAVGELFF

j_call: TRBJ2-5
cdr3_length: 14
v_call: TRBV30
cdr3_aa: CAWTGTSYQETQYF